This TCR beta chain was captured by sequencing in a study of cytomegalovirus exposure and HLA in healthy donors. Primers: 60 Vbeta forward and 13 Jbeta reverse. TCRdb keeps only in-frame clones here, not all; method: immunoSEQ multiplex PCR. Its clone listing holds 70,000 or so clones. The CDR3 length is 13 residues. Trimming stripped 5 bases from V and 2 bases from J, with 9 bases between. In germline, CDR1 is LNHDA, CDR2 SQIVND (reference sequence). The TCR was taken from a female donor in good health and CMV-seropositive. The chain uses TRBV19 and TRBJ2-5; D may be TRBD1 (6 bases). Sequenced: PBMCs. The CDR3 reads CASSLGQQETQYF. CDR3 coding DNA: TGTGCCAGTAGTCTGGGACAACAAGAGACCCAGTACTTC. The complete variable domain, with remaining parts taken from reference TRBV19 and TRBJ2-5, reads DGGITQSPKYLFRKEGQNVTLSCEQNLNHDAMYWYRQDPGQGLRLIYYSQIVNDFQKGDIAEGYSVSREKKESFPLTVTSAQKNPTAFYLCASSLGQQETQYFGPGTRLLVL.